One sample yielded the 24 T cell receptor beta chains listed below, sequenced in a study of molecular identifiers for immune sequencing clone quantification. TCRdb reprocessed the PCR reads with MiXCR, giving one entry per CDR3 protein. The table shows hundreds of thousands of distinct CDR3 sequences, with roughly 21% occurring only once. The sample taken for sequencing was naive CD8+ T cells from blood, with Jurkat cell RNA spiked in. Subset: FACS-sorted CD8+CD4-CCR7+CD45RA+ naive T cells. The receptors were gathered from a human donor in good health. Some libraries in this study had Jurkat cell RNA spiked in.

This clonotype was detected many times. V usage is TRBV20-1 and J usage is TRBJ1-4; D uncertain. Germline assignment: CDR1 DFQATT and CDR2 SNEGSKA (reference sequence). Trimming removed 0 bases from V and 3 bases from J, with 14 bases in between. This CDR3 has 16 amino acids. The CDR3, as DNA: TGCAGTGCTAGAGATTTTGGTTACAGAGCTAATGAAAAACTGTTTTTT. It translates to CSARDFGYRANEKLFF.

This clonotype was recorded many times. This chain connects TRBV7-9 to TRBJ2-7; D call uncertain. The germline V and J ends were trimmed by 5 bases and 5 bases, with 10 bases remaining between them. CDR3 length: 12 amino acids. The germline V gene has CDR1 SEHNR and CDR2 FQNEAQ (reference sequence). CDR3 region: CASSRVMHEQYF. For the CDR3, the DNA is TGTGCCAGCAGCCGGGTTATGCACGAGCAGTACTTC.

This clonotype has ten or more counts. This rearrangement joins TRBV13 to TRBJ2-3, with TRBD2 as a possible D gene (6 bases). This CDR3 has 15 residues. Germline V gene lookup returns CDR1 PRHDT and CDR2 FYEKMQ (reference sequence). Trimming took 5 bases from V and 4 from J, leaving 16 bases between them. In DNA, the CDR3 is TGTGCCAGCAGCACGGGACTGGCTAGTGCAGATACGCAGTATTTT. Amino acids: CASSTGLASADTQYF.

In its sample, this clonotype was seen once. The V and J genes are TRBV9 and TRBJ2-3, with D perhaps TRBD2 (5 bases). Germline V gives CDR1 SGDLS, CDR2 YYNGEE. Trimming shortened V by 3 bases and J by 6 bases, and 20 bases separated the two germline ends. This CDR3 is 16 amino acids long. DNA of the CDR3: TGTGCCAGCAGCGAGGGAATTAGTGGTCGAGGGGATACGCAGTATTTT. Amino acid sequence: CASSEGISGRGDTQYF.

This clonotype was seen a handful of times. The chain couples TRBV19 to TRBJ1-5, with 9 bases identical to TRBD1. The J segment lost 1 base and the V segment lost 8 bases, leaving 6 bases of the junction unmatched. The CDR3 is 15 residues long. CDR1 and CDR2 from the germline V gene are LNHDA and SQIVND (reference sequence). The CDR3 DNA is TGTGCCAGTCTTGTACAGGGGGCGAGCAATCAGCCCCAGCATTTT. It translates to CASLVQGASNQPQHF.

About this clonotype: This may come from a read error, since a much larger clone is one base off. The V gene is TRBV7-8, the J gene TRBJ2-5, with 7 bases aligning to TRBD2. The end of the DNA fits TRBJ2-7 better, so the J call may be wrong. The CDR3 contains 16 residues. From germline, CDR1 is SGHVS and CDR2 FQNEAQ. CDR3 nucleotides: TGTGCCAGCAGCCCAACTGGCGGGGGTGTTTCCTACGAGCAGTACTTC. This translates into CASSPTGGGVSYEQYF.

This clonotype was counted ten times or more. The chain combines TRBV20-1 with TRBJ2-7; 13 nucleotides agree with TRBD2. CDR1 is DFQATT and CDR2 is SNEGSKA in the germline V gene (reference sequence). With V trimmed by 1 base and J by 7 bases, 13 bases remained unmatched. CDR3 length equals 17 residues. CDR3 amino acids: CSARAKLPGLAGSEQYF. For the CDR3, the DNA is TGCAGTGCTAGAGCTAAACTACCGGGACTAGCGGGATCGGAGCAGTACTTC.

This rearrangement joins TRBV11-1 to TRBJ2-7; 9 bases map to TRBD2. Germline V CDR1 and CDR2: SGHAT, FQDESV (reference sequence). The trim removed 5 bases at V and 2 bases at J, leaving 7 bases unmatched. The CDR3 has 15 amino acids. CDR3 sequence reads: CASSILAGATYEQYF. The CDR3 DNA is TGTGCCAGCAGCATTTTAGCGGGAGCGACCTACGAGCAGTACTTC.

The chain is built from TRBV12-3 or TRBV12-4 and TRBJ2-7; maybe TRBD2 (5 bases). The V and J ends lost 2 bases and 1 base respectively, with 21 bases between them. The CDR3 extends over 18 amino acids. This chain's CDR3 is CASSLRRDTRDYSYEQYF. The CDR3 bases are TGTGCCAGCAGTTTAAGGCGAGATACCCGGGATTATTCCTACGAGCAGTACTTC.

In its sample, this clonotype was seen a few times. The chain recombines TRBV9 with TRBJ2-5; perhaps TRBD1 as D (6 bases). The germline V gene encodes CDR1 SGDLS and CDR2 YYNGEE. The V end lost 3 bases, the J end lost 6 bases, and 21 bases lay between the germline ends. The CDR3 consists of 16 residues. CDR3 in amino acids: CASSAHLLWDTQTQYF. DNA of the CDR3: TGTGCCAGCAGCGCCCACCTCCTTTGGGACACCCAGACCCAGTACTTC.

This chain joins TRBV6-2 or TRBV6-3 and TRBJ2-7, with D possibly being TRBD1 (5 bases). Trimming cost V 5 bases and J 0 bases, with 14 bases left between them. CDR1 is MNHEY, CDR2 SVGEGT, per germline. The CDR3 length is 15 residues. The CDR3 spells CASSTPPRDSYEQYF. In nucleotides, the CDR3 is TGTGCCAGCAGTACGCCTCCCAGGGACTCCTACGAGCAGTACTTC.

There are a few counts of this clonotype. This chain joins TRBV10-3 and TRBJ1-4; no firm D call. V was clipped by 3 bases and J by 8 bases, with 13 bases between them. CDR1 is ENHRY and CDR2 is SYGVKD in the germline V gene. The CDR3 extends over 14 amino acids. CDR3 bases: TGTGCCATCAGTGAAGGACCTCCTGGGGAAAAACTGTTTTTT. This encodes CAISEGPPGEKLFF.

This clonotype was picked up many times. The chain's CDR3 is CASSLRDRETQYF. Here the CDR3 DNA reads TGTGCCAGCAGTTTAAGGGACAGAGAGACCCAGTACTTC. The J gene is TRBJ2-5, the V gene TRBV12-3 or TRBV12-4; 7 nucleotides line up with TRBD1. Trimming removed 2 bases from V and 4 bases from J; junction bases left unmatched: 1. This CDR3 is 13 amino acids long.

This clonotype was counted ten times or more. This chain links TRBV10-3 with TRBJ1-2; TRBD1 matches at 8 bases. In germline, CDR1 is ENHRY, CDR2 SYGVKD. This CDR3 has 16 amino acids. J lost 6 bases, V lost 6 bases, and 15 bases had no gene match. CDR3 sequence reads: CAIRSPETGEVHGYTF. CDR3 sequence (DNA): TGTGCCATCAGATCCCCGGAGACAGGGGAGGTCCATGGCTACACCTTC.

About this clonotype itself: Sequence at one end of the junction differs from germline and may be a read error. The chain links TRBV9 to TRBJ2-2; D is ambiguous. This CDR3 spans 18 amino acids. Germline assignment: CDR1 SGDLS and CDR2 YYNGEE. CDR3 sequence: CASSGGQVSPRNAGELFF. As DNA, the CDR3 is TGTGCCAGCAGTGGCGGCCAGGTTTCGCCGAGGAACGCCGGGGAGCTGTTTTTT.

The table lists this clonotype with many counts. The chain combines TRBV6-2 or TRBV6-3 with TRBJ2-7, with 7 bases aligning to TRBD1. The CDR3 is made up of 14 amino acids. The germline V gene has CDR1 MNHEY and CDR2 SVGEGT. V was pared by 2 bases and J by 3 bases, with 4 bases of the junction left unmatched. For the CDR3, the DNA is TGTGCCAGCAGTTACGGGCGACAGGGCTACGAGCAGTACTTC. Translating gives CASSYGRQGYEQYF.

In this sample, this clonotype turned up many times. V and J are TRBV30 and TRBJ1-5; the match to TRBD1 covers 9 bases. Trimming at V came to 2 bases and at J to 2 bases, leaving 1 base not matched to a gene. Germline-derived CDR1 and CDR2 are GTSNPN and SVGIG (reference sequence). This CDR3 is 14 amino acids long. The CDR3, as DNA: TGTGCCTGGAGTCGGACAGGGGGCAATCAGCCCCAGCATTTT. As protein: CAWSRTGGNQPQHF.

Regarding this clonotype: This sequence may be a read error, since a much larger clone differs from it by one base. The CDR3 end shows no conserved phenylalanine or tryptophan, and so a read error is likely. The rearrangement links TRBV5-5 to TRBJ1-2; D unclear. CDR1 is SGHKS and CDR2 is YYEKEE in the germline V gene (reference sequence). Trimming shortened V by 4 bases and J by 5 bases, and 18 bases separated the two germline ends. This CDR3 has 15 residues. The CDR3 region has the DNA TGTGCCAGCAGCCTACTGGAACGCCCCTCGTATGGCTACACCTCC. This sequence encodes CASSLLERPSYGYTS.

This chain connects TRBV4-1 to TRBJ1-2; D uncertain. V was trimmed by 2 bases and J by 6 bases, leaving 22 bases between them. CDR1 is MGHRA, CDR2 YSYEKL, per germline. The CDR3 is 17 residues long. CDR3 amino acids: CASSQYSTGSLEDGYTF. The CDR3 DNA follows: TGCGCCAGCAGCCAATACTCAACCGGCAGCCTCGAGGATGGCTACACCTTC.

This clonotype was counted a few times. The V and J genes are TRBV19 and TRBJ2-1, with D maybe TRBD2 (5 bases). V lost 6 bases, J lost 2 bases, and 11 bases lay in between. The CDR3 contains 14 residues. Germline CDR1 is LNHDA and CDR2 is SQIVND (reference sequence). As DNA, the CDR3 is TGTGCCAGTAGCCCCCCCGGGGCCTACAATGAGCAGTTCTTC. Translating it yields CASSPPGAYNEQFF.

This clonotype has a count of ten or more. This rearrangement joins TRBV7-9 to TRBJ1-1, with no clear D. Germline V gives CDR1 SEHNR, CDR2 FQNEAQ (reference sequence). V lost 8 bases, J lost 1 base, and 5 bases lay in between. The CDR3 spans 11 residues. CDR3 amino acids: CASGENTEAFF. CDR3 DNA: TGTGCCAGCGGCGAGAACACTGAAGCTTTCTTT.

This clonotype was picked up one time. A read error is possible here, since a much larger clone lies one base away. The CDR3 does not end in the conserved phenylalanine or tryptophan, so this is likely a read error. This chain links TRBV2 with TRBJ1-1; TRBD1 aligns across 7 bases. The germline gives CDR1 SNHLY, CDR2 FYNNEI. The V gene end was trimmed by 6 bases and the J gene end by 4 bases; junction bases not matched to a gene: 17. This CDR3 is built from 17 residues. The CDR3 nucleotides are TGTGCCAGCAGAGACCGGGACAGAACCTTCTTTGTCACTGAAGCTTTCCTT. Encoded protein: CASRDRDRTFFVTEAFL.

This clonotype was detected a few times. The chain couples TRBV2 to TRBJ1-5; D gene ambiguous. Trimming removed 0 bases at V and 0 bases at J, with 27 bases between. Germline CDR1 SNHLY, CDR2 FYNNEI. The CDR3 sequence is 22 residues long. Written as DNA, the CDR3 is TGTGCCAGCAGTGAAGCGCTTCAGGCAGCAATAGTCGGTCTCTATAGCAATCAGCCCCAGCATTTT. Protein product: CASSEALQAAIVGLYSNQPQHF. The whole variable domain, remainder taken from reference TRBV2 and TRBJ1-5, is EPEVTQTPSHQVTQMGQEVILRCVPISNHLYFYWYRQILGQKVEFLVSFYNNEISEKSEIFDDQFSVERPDGSNFTLKIRSTKLEDSAMYFCASSEALQAAIVGLYSNQPQHFGDGTRLSIL.

Comment on this clonotype: This may stem from a read error, because a much larger clone lies one nucleotide away. V usage is TRBV11-2 and J usage is TRBJ1-1; D gene unclear. From germline, CDR1 is SGHAT and CDR2 FQNNGV. The CDR3 runs to 15 residues. CDR3: CASSLVTALNTGAFF. CDR3 bases: TGTGCCAGCAGCTTAGTTACAGCTTTGAACACTGGAGCTTTCTTT.